This TCR beta chain originates from a study of Ad26.COV2.S vaccination and SARS-CoV-2 variants. Treatment: approximately 18 received Ad26.COV2.S at low or high dose, single or two shots; 5 received placebo; per-sample allocation not given. Specimens were obtained on day 63 following the first vaccine or placebo injection. After removal of 1 base from V and 7 bases from J, the junction contained 7 bases not matched to a gene. Germline CDR1 and CDR2: LGHNA and YSLEER. The CDR3 is 15 amino acids. Repertoires were generated with immunoSEQ multiplex PCR, while TCRdb's copy carries only in-frame clones and drops some. Seen here are about 350,000 clones, about 87% observed once, and the top ten hold 6.4%.

V and J are TRBV4-3 and TRBJ2-1, with 7 positions matching TRBD1. The source of this sequence is a person aged 18-60 years who received the Ad26.COV2.S COVID-19 vaccine or a placebo. Sequencing was performed on peripheral blood, taken in a trial of Ad26.COV2.S vaccine versus placebo. CDR3 bases: TGCGCCAGCAGCCAAGGGACAGGTTATATTAATGAGCAGTTCTTC. The encoded protein is CASSQGTGYINEQFF.